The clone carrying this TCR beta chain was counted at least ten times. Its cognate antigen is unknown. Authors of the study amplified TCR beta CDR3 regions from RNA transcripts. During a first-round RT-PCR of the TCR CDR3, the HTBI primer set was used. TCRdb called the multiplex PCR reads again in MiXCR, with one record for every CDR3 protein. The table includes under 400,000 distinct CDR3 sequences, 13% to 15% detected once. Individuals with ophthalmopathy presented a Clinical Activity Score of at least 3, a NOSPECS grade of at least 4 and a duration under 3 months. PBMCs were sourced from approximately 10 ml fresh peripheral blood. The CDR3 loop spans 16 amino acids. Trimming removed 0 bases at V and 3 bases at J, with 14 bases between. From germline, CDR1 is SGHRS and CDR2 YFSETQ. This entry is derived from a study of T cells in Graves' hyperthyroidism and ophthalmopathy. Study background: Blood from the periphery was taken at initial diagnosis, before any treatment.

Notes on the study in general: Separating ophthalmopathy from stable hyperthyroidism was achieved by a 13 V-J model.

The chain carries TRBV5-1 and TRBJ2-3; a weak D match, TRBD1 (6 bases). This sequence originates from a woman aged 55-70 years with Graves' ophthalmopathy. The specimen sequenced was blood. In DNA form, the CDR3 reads TGCGCCAGCAGCTTGGACAGCGTAGGGACAACAGATACGCAGTATTTT. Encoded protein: CASSLDSVGTTDTQYF.